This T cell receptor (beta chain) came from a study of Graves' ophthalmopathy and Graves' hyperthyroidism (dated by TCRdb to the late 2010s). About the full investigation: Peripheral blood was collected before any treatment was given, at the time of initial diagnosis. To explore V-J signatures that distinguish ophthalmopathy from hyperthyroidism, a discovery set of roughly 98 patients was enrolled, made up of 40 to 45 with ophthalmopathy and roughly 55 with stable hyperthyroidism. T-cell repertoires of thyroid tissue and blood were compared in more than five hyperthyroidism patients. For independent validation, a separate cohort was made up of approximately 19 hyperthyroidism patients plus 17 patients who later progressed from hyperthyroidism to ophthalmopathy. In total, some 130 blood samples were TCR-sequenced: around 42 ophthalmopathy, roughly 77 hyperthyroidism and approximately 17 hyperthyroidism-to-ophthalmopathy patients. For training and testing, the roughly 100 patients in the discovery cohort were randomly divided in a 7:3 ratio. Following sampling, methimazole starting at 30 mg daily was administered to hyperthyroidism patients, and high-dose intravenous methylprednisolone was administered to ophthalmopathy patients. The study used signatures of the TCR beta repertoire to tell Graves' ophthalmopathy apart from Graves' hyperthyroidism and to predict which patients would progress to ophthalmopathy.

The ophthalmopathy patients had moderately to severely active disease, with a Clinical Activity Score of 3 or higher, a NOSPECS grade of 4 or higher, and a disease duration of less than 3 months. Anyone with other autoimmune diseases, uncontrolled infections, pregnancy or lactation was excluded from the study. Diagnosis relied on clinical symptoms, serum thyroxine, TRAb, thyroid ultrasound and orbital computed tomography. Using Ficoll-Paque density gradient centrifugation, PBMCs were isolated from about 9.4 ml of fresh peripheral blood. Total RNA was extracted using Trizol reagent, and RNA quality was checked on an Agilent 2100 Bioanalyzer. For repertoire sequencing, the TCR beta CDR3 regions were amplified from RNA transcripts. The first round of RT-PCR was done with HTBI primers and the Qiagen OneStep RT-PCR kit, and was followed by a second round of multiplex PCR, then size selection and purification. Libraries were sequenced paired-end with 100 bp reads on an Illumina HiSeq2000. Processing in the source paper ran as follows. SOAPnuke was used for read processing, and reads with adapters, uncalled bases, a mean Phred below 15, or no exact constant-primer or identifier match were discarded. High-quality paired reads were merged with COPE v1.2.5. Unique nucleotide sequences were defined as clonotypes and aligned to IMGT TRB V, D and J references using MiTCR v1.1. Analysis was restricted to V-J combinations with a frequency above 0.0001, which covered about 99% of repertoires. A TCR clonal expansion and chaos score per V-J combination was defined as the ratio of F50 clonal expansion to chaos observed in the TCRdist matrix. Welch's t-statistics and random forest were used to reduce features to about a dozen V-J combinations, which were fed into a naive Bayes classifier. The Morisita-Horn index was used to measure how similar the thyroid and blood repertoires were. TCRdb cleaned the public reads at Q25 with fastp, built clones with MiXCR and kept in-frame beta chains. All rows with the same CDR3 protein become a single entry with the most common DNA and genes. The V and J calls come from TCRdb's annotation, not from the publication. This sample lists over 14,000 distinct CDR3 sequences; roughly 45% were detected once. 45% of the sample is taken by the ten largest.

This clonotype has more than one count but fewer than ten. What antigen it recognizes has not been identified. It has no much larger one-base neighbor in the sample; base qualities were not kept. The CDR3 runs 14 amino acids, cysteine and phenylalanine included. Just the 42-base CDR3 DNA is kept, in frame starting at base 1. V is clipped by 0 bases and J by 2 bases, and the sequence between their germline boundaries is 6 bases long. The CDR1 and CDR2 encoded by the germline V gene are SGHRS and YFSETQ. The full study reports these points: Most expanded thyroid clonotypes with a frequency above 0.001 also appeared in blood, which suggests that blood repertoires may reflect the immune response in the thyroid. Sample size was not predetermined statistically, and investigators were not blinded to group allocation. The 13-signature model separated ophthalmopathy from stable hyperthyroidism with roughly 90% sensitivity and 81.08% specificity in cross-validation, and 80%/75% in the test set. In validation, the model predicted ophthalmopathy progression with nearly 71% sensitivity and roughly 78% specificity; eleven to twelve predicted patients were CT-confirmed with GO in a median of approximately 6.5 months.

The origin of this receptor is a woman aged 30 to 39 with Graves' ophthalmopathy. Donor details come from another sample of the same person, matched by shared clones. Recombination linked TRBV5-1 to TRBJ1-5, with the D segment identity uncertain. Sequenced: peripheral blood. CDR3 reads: CASSLGFGNQPQHF. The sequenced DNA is TGCGCCAGCAGCTTGGGATTTGGCAATCAGCCCCAGCATTTT.